The entry below gives a single TCR beta chain sequence along with its context. These data belong to a study of PD-1 blockade in classical Hodgkin lymphoma. In the study overall: Patients were infused with nivolumab 3 mg/kg every 2 weeks.

The CDR3 runs to 18 residues. With 2 bases removed from V and 2 bases from J, the gap between germline ends came to 19 bases. Germline-derived CDR1 and CDR2 are SGHVS and FQNEAQ. Measured with immunoSEQ multiplex PCR; TCRdb has only the in-frame clones, and not every one. The data contain 80,000 to 95,000 clones, over 80% of them singletons. Sample time point: cycle 4 day 1 (C4D1), after around six weeks of nivolumab. Each of the patients experienced relapse following autologous stem cell transplantation, and their brentuximab vedotin exposure differed. The specimen was peripheral blood mononuclear cells (PBMCs), collected before the fourth cycle of nivolumab. The V gene is TRBV7-8, the J gene TRBJ2-1; tentatively, D is TRBD1 (6 bases). The receptor comes from a human donor with classical Hodgkin lymphoma. The CDR3 sequence is CASSLISSWGRTYNEQFF. The CDR3 DNA reads as TGTGCCAGCAGCTTAATTTCCAGCTGGGGGCGGACCTACAATGAGCAGTTCTTC. Drawing the rest from reference TRBV7-8 and TRBJ2-1, the complete variable domain is GAGVSQSPRYKVAKRGQDVALRCDPISGHVSLFWYQQALGQGPEFLTYFQNEAQLDKSGLPSDRFFAERPEGSVSTLKIQRTQQEDSAVYLCASSLISSWGRTYNEQFFGPGTRLTVL.